A selection of T cell receptor beta chains follows, all from one sample in a study of blood T cell repertoires in COVID-19. The assay was immunoSEQ multiplex PCR, and TCRdb's table has in-frame clones only and misses some. The data hold about 380,000 clones, with around 89% observed a single time. The sequenced sample consisted of PBMCs or T cells enriched from blood (not recorded which). Receptors were obtained from a woman under 30 who had recovered from COVID-19. The CDR3 runs from the conserved cysteine through the conserved F or W. The order of the fields is D gene, V gene, CDR3 protein. A D gene is named only where the DNA matches it firmly.

D: NA; V: TRBV27; CDR3: CASSLSGPIGNQPQHF
D: NA; V: TRBV29-1; CDR3: CSGEDATNEKLFF
D: TRBD1; V: TRBV19; CDR3: CASSEKTGQAYTGELFF
D: NA; V: TRBV21-1; CDR3: CASSKDLGQRDDTEAFF
D: TRBD1; V: TRBV5-4; CDR3: CASSTRARDRGGYTF
D: TRBD1; V: TRBV28; CDR3: CASSLSDRVSEKLFF
D: TRBD2; V: TRBV4-3; CDR3: CASSLGLAGIYEQYF
D: NA; V: TRBV4-1; CDR3: CASSQDFQATNEKLFF
D: NA; V: TRBV19; CDR3: CASSIGLTGRNGYTF
D: TRBD1; V: TRBV4-3; CDR3: CASSQDLGTGLYNEQFF
D: NA; V: TRBV5-1; CDR3: CASSLVAGGNTIYF
D: NA; V: TRBV5-1; CDR3: CASSFEGRPAYEQYF
D: NA; V: TRBV29-1; CDR3: CSVGGGVLSGANVLTF
D: NA; V: TRBV29-1; CDR3: CSVEEGYYTF
D: NA; V: TRBV5-6; CDR3: CASSLTRFGHNEKLFF
D: NA; V: TRBV9; CDR3: CASSVGGGGPNEKLFF
D: TRBD1; V: TRBV24-1; CDR3: CATSDSLRDRVNEQYF
D: NA; V: TRBV2; CDR3: CASSETRPGVYYGYTF
D: NA; V: TRBV5-4; CDR3: CASSLGTPLSGEQYF
D: TRBD1; V: TRBV5-1; CDR3: CASSWTGIMNTEAFF
D: NA; V: TRBV18; CDR3: CASSPQGLLAEAFF
D: NA; V: TRBV7-2; CDR3: CASSQMGAGGAFF
D: NA; V: TRBV11-3; CDR3: CASSLKGRGRAFF
D: TRBD1; V: TRBV4-1; CDR3: CASSQSWDSSYEQYF
D: TRBD1; V: TRBV25-1; CDR3: CASIGQGALTEAFF
D: NA; V: TRBV28; CDR3: CASSSGFTGEKLFF
D: NA; V: TRBV3-1/TRBV3-2; CDR3: CASSEAPQTVWSYEQYF
D: NA; V: TRBV2; CDR3: CASSEAWSGYTF
D: NA; V: TRBV2; CDR3: CASRADRANEKLFF
D: TRBD1; V: TRBV18; CDR3: CASSPRQGADEKLFF
D: NA; V: TRBV29-1; CDR3: CSVEDSWRYTF
D: NA; V: TRBV12-3/TRBV12-4; CDR3: CASSLDLNQPQHF
D: NA; V: TRBV10-2; CDR3: CASSGLGPQPQHF
D: NA; V: TRBV5-1; CDR3: CASSRQQGSYNEQFF
D: NA; V: TRBV6-5; CDR3: CASSYRTGFHGYTF
D: TRBD2; V: TRBV11-3; CDR3: CASSSSGTSGGASLNEQFF
D: TRBD2; V: TRBV7-2; CDR3: CASSYGLAREETQYF
D: NA; V: TRBV11-2; CDR3: CASSLGGTQETQYF
D: TRBD1; V: TRBV6-5; CDR3: CASSRQGPFYEQYF
D: TRBD2; V: TRBV5-5; CDR3: CASSLVRGGDEQYF
D: NA; V: TRBV28; CDR3: CASSRPSNTEAFF
D: NA; V: TRBV7-9; CDR3: CASSKGAGELFF
D: NA; V: TRBV7-9; CDR3: CASSDGQFPYEQYF
D: TRBD1; V: TRBV19; CDR3: CASSIQGARQPQHF
D: TRBD1; V: TRBV2; CDR3: CASSEGQGAGSPLHF